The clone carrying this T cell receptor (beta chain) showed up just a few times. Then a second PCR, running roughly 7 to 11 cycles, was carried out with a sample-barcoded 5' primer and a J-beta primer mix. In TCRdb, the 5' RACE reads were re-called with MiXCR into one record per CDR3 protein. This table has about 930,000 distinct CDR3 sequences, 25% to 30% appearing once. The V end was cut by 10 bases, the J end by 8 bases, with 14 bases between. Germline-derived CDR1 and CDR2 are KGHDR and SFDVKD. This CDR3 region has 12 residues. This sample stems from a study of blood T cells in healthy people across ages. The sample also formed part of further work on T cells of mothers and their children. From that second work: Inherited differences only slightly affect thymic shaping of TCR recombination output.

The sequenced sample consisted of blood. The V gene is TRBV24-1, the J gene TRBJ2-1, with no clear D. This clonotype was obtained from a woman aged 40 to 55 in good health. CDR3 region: CATSQSGDEQFF. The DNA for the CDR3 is TGTGCCACAAGCCAGTCCGGAGATGAGCAGTTCTTC.